Listed below are T cell receptor beta chains from one sample, sequenced in a study of blood T cell repertoires in COVID-19. Produced via immunoSEQ multiplex PCR; TCRdb's table is partial and in-frame only. The table has a few hundred thousand clones, 70% to 90% seen once; the top ten hold 1.4%. Material for sequencing was PBMCs or T cells enriched from blood (not recorded which). The receptors were sampled from a woman aged 18-29 years who had been exposed to COVID-19. The CDR3 runs from the conserved cysteine through the conserved F or W. Each record gives: clone size, V gene, D gene, J gene, CDR3 protein, CDR3 DNA. A D gene is named only where the DNA matches it firmly. Clone size is stated in some rows and not others, as once, few, many or a class when expanded.

>NA|TRBV6-5|NA|TRBJ1-2
CASRRQDLYGYTF
TGTGCCAGCAGGAGACAGGACCTCTATGGCTACACCTTC
>NA|TRBV9|NA|TRBJ1-6
CASSDSGGFSSYNSPLHF
TGTGCCAGCAGCGACTCGGGGGGGTTCAGCTCCTATAATTCACCCCTCCACTTT
>NA|TRBV6-5|TRBD1|TRBJ2-7
CASSSQGYEQYF
TGTGCCAGCAGTTCACAGGGGTACGAGCAGTACTTC
>NA|TRBV4-1|NA|TRBJ1-1
CASSQEGPGRPRLNTEAFF
TGCGCCAGCAGCCAAGAAGGGCCAGGGAGGCCCCGATTGAACACTGAAGCTTTCTTT
>NA|TRBV29-1|NA|TRBJ1-1
CSVVGGDRSEAFF
TGCAGCGTTGTCGGCGGGGACCGGAGTGAAGCTTTCTTT
>NA|TRBV28|NA|TRBJ1-4
CASRSGGANEKLFF
TGTGCCAGCAGGTCCGGGGGGGCTAATGAAAAACTGTTTTTT
>NA|TRBV6-5|NA|TRBJ2-7
CASSRQDEQYF
TGTGCCAGCTCGAGACAGGACGAGCAGTACTTC
>NA|TRBV5-4|TRBD1|TRBJ2-2
CASSGQGLNTGELFF
TGTGCCAGCAGCGGACAGGGGTTGAACACCGGGGAGCTGTTTTTT
>few|TRBV28|TRBD1|TRBJ1-2
CASSWGTAARGGYTF
TGTGCCAGCAGTTGGGGGACAGCAGCTCGGGGTGGCTACACCTTC
>NA|TRBV21-1|NA|TRBJ1-6
CDPAATGGGGSPLHF
TGTGACCCAGCAGCAACAGGGGGCGGCGGATCACCCCTCCACTTT
>NA|TRBV13|NA|TRBJ1-2
CASSRGAGNYGYTF
TGTGCCAGCAGCCGGGGGGCCGGCAACTATGGCTACACCTTC
>NA|TRBV2|NA|TRBJ1-2
CASSTQGYPYGYTF
TGTGCCAGCAGTACACAGGGTTACCCCTATGGCTACACCTTC
>NA|TRBV28|NA|TRBJ2-5
CASSLFGARVQETQYF
TGTGCCAGCAGTTTATTTGGTGCCAGGGTTCAAGAGACCCAGTACTTC
>NA|TRBV9|NA|TRBJ2-3
CASSPQRATTDTQYF
TGTGCCAGCAGCCCCCAGCGGGCCACCACAGATACGCAGTATTTT
>NA|TRBV21-1|NA|TRBJ1-1
CASSKGTGGLTEAFF
TGTGCCAGCAGTAAAGGGACAGGGGGCCTCACTGAAGCTTTCTTT
>NA|TRBV7-9|TRBD1|TRBJ1-2
CASNPLSGDREAGYTF
TGTGCCAGCAACCCTCTTAGCGGGGACAGGGAGGCTGGCTACACCTTC
>few|TRBV24-1|TRBD1|TRBJ2-7
CATGGTGLNEQYF
TGTGCCACGGGGGGGACAGGGCTAAACGAGCAGTACTTC
>NA|TRBV7-3|NA|TRBJ2-1
CASSLGRPEGNEQFF
TGTGCCAGCAGCTTAGGGCGACCGGAAGGCAATGAGCAGTTCTTC
>NA|TRBV6-5|NA|TRBJ2-3
CASSLTIRDTQYF
TGTGCCAGCAGTTTGACAATTCGAGATACGCAGTATTTT
>NA|TRBV4-1|TRBD1|TRBJ1-1
CASSPPQGMNTEAFF
TGCGCCAGCAGCCCGCCACAGGGGATGAACACTGAAGCTTTCTTT
>once|TRBV7-2|NA|TRBJ2-1
CASSLGAGANEQFF
TGTGCCAGCAGCTTAGGGGCGGGGGCCAATGAGCAGTTCTTC
>NA|TRBV6-2/TRBV6-3|TRBD1|TRBJ2-7
CASSPNLGTGFYEQYF
TGTGCCAGCAGTCCGAACCTCGGGACAGGTTTCTACGAGCAGTACTTC
>NA|TRBV6-6|NA|TRBJ1-3
CASSRYDSHSGNTIYF
TGTGCCAGCAGTCGATATGACAGCCACTCTGGAAACACCATATATTTT
>few|TRBV6-4|NA|TRBJ1-1
CASSDSTGGRTEAFF
TGTGCCAGCAGTGACTCGACGGGGGGGCGCACTGAAGCTTTCTTT
>NA|TRBV6-5|TRBD1|TRBJ1-1
CASRGDRGLTEAFF
TGTGCCAGCAGGGGGGACAGGGGGCTCACTGAAGCTTTCTTT
>NA|TRBV3-1/TRBV3-2|NA|TRBJ1-3
CASSQHDSLSGNTIYF
TGTGCCAGCAGCCAACATGACAGCCTCTCTGGAAACACCATATATTTT
>NA|TRBV6-5|TRBD1|TRBJ1-1
CASRSRTGDTEAFF
TGTGCCAGCAGATCAAGGACAGGGGACACTGAAGCTTTCTTT
>NA|TRBV18|TRBD1|TRBJ1-4
CASSEGAGNEKLFF
TGTGCCAGCTCCGAGGGGGCAGGTAATGAAAAACTGTTTTTT
>NA|TRBV2|NA|TRBJ2-2
CASYTTMNTGELFF
TGTGCCAGTTATACCACTATGAACACCGGGGAGCTGTTTTTT
>NA|TRBV18|NA|TRBJ1-1
CASSPPGPYAEAFF
TGTGCCAGCTCACCACCGGGCCCGTACGCTGAAGCTTTCTTT
>once|TRBV7-3|NA|TRBJ2-2
CASRYTGTGELFF
TGTGCCAGCAGGTATACAGGCACCGGGGAGCTGTTTTTT
>NA|TRBV7-9|NA|TRBJ2-2
CASSFGSSTGELFF
TGTGCCAGCAGCTTCGGGTCCTCCACCGGGGAGCTGTTTTTT
>once|TRBV5-1|NA|TRBJ1-1
CASSLAVGGANTEAFF
TGCGCCAGCAGCTTGGCCGTCGGGGGTGCGAACACTGAAGCTTTCTTT
>NA|TRBV19|NA|TRBJ1-1
CASSLTRMNTEAFF
TGTGCCAGTAGTCTCACAAGAATGAACACTGAAGCTTTCTTT
>NA|TRBV24-1|NA|TRBJ2-2
CATSARENTGELFF
TGTGCCACCAGTGCCAGGGAAAACACCGGGGAGCTGTTTTTT
>NA|TRBV28|TRBD1|TRBJ2-7
CASSPTGTGAEQYF
TGTGCCAGCAGTCCGACCGGGACAGGGGCCGAGCAGTACTTC
>NA|TRBV28|NA|TRBJ1-6
CASSPPSGSYNSPLHF
TGTGCCAGCAGCCCCCCCTCTGGCTCTTATAATTCACCCCTCCACTTT
>NA|TRBV6-5|NA|TRBJ2-1
CASSYGLSGVDEQFF
TGTGCCAGCAGTTACGGTTTGTCAGGGGTCGATGAGCAGTTCTTC
>once|TRBV5-1|TRBD1|TRBJ1-5
CASSPRGNQPQHF
TGCGCCAGCAGCCCCAGGGGGAATCAGCCCCAGCATTTT
>NA|TRBV4-3|NA|TRBJ2-1
CASSPQTLAPEQFF
TGCGCCAGCAGCCCCCAAACGCTAGCGCCTGAGCAGTTCTTC
>NA|TRBV18|TRBD1|TRBJ2-3
CASSPGQGAGTQYF
TGTGCCAGCTCACCTGGACAGGGGGCTGGTACGCAGTATTTT